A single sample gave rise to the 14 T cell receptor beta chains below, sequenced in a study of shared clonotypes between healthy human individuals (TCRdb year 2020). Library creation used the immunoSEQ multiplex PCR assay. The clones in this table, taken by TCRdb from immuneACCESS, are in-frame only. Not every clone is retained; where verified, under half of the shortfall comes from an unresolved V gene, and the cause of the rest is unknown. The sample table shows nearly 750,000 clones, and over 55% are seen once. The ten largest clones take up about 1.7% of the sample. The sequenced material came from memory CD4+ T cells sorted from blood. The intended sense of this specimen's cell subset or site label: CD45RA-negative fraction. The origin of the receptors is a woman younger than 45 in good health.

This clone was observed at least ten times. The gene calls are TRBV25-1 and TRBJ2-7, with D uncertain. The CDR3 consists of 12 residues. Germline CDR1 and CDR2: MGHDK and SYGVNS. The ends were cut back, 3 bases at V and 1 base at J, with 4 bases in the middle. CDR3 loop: CASSDGSYEQYF. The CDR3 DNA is TGTGCCAGCAGTGACGGTTCCTACGAGCAGTACTTC.

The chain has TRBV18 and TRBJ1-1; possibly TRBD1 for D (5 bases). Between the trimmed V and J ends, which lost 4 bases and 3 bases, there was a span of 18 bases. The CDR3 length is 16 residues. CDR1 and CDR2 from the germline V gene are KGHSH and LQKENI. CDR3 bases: TGTGCCAGCTCACACCTGGGGGAAGGAGTGGACACTGAAGCTTTCTTT. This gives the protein CASSHLGEGVDTEAFF.

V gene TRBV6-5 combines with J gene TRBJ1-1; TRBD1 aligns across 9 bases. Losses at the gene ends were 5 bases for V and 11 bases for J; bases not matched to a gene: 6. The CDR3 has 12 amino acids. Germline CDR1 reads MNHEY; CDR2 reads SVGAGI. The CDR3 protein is CASSAGQGDAFF. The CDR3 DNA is TGTGCCAGCAGTGCGGGACAGGGTGACGCTTTCTTT.

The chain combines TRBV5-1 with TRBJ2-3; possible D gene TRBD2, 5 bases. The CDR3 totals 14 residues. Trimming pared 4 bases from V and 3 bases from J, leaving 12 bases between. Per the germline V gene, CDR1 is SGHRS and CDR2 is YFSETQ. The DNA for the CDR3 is TGCGCCAGCAGCAACGGCGGGCAAACAGATACGCAGTATTTT. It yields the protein CASSNGGQTDTQYF.

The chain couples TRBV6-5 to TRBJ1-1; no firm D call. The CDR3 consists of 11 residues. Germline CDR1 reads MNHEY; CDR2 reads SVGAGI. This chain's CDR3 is CASEGNTEAFF. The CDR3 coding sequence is TGTGCATCGGAAGGGAACACTGAAGCTTTCTTT.

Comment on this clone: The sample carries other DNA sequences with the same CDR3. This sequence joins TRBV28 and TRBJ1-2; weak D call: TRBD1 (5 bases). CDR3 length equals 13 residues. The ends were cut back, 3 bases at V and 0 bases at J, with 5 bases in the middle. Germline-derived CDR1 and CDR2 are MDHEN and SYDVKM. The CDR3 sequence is CASSLTANYGYTF. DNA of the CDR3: TGTGCCAGCAGTTTGACAGCTAACTATGGCTACACCTTC.

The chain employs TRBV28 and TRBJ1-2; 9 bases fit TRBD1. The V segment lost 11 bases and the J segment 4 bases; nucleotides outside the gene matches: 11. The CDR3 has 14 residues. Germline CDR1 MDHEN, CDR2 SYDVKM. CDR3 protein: CAGSGDREGYGYTF. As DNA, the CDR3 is TGTGCCGGATCGGGGGACAGGGAGGGCTATGGCTACACCTTC.

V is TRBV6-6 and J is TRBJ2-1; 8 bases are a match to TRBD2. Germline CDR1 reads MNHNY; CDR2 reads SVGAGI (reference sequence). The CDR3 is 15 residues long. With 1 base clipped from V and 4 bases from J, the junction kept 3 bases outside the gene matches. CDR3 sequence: CASSYLAGGYNEQFF. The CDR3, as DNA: TGTGCCAGCAGTTACTTGGCGGGAGGATACAATGAGCAGTTCTTC.

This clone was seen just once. CDR3: CASSQTPASGRTGELFF. DNA for the CDR3: TGCGCCAGCAGCCAAACCCCGGCTAGCGGGAGGACCGGGGAGCTGTTTTTT. This chain uses TRBV4-1 with TRBJ2-2, with 11 bases aligning to TRBD2. Looked up from germline, CDR1 is MGHRA and CDR2 is YSYEKL. The J segment lost 5 bases and the V segment lost 2 bases, leaving 7 bases of the junction unmatched. This CDR3 is built from 17 residues.

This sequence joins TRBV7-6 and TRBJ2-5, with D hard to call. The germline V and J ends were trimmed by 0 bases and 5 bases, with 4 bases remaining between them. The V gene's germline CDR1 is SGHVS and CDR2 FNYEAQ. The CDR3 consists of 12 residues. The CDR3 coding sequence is TGTGCCAGCAGCTTAGCTAGGGAGACCCAGTACTTC. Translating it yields CASSLARETQYF.

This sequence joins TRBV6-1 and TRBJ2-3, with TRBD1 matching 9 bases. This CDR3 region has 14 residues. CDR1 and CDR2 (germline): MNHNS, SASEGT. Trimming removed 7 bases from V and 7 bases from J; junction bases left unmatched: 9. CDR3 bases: TGTGCCAGCAAACAGGGGGCTGGATTATATACGCAGTATTTT. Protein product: CASKQGAGLYTQYF.

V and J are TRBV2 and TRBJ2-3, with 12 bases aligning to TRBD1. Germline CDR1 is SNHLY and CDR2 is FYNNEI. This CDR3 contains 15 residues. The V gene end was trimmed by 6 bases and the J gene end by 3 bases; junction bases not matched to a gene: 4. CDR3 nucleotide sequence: TGTGCCAGCAGGGGGACAGGGGGCGCGACAGATACGCAGTATTTT. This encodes CASRGTGGATDTQYF.

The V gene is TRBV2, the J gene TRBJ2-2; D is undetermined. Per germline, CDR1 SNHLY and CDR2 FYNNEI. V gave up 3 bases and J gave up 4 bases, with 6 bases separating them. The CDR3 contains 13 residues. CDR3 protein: CASSDIGTGELFF. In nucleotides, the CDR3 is TGTGCCAGCAGTGATATTGGCACCGGGGAGCTGTTTTTT. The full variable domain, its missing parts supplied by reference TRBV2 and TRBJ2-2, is EPEVTQTPSHQVTQMGQEVILRCVPISNHLYFYWYRQILGQKVEFLVSFYNNEISEKSEIFDDQFSVERPDGSNFTLKIRSTKLEDSAMYFCASSDIGTGELFFGEGSRLTVL.

The CDR3 loop is CASTRTGLAGYTQYF. For the CDR3, the DNA is TGTGCCAGTACCAGAACCGGACTAGCGGGGTATACGCAGTATTTT. The rearrangement uses TRBV19 and TRBJ2-3; 12 positions agree with TRBD2. Germline lookup yields CDR1 LNHDA and CDR2 SQIVND (reference sequence). Trimming cost V 7 bases and J 7 bases; bases outside gene matches: 9. The CDR3 is 15 amino acids.